Sequencing of this TCR beta chain was carried out in a study of graft-versus-host responses after intestinal transplantation. Study-wide background: Recipients had transplants, and these were multivisceral, liver-intestinal, or isolated intestinal.

Some clones are missing from TCRdb's copy, which holds only in-frame ones; the method was immunoSEQ multiplex PCR. The table includes roughly 75,000 clones, 91% detected once. Notes on this clone: Its antigen is unknown.

The CDR3 contains 17 residues. V was trimmed by 1 base and J by 3 bases, leaving 18 bases between them. Germline loops: CDR1 LNHNV, CDR2 YYDKDF (reference sequence). The TCR comes from a human donor who received an intestinal transplant. This sequence joins TRBV15 and TRBJ1-1; D is possibly TRBD1 (6 bases). Here the sequenced sample was unstimulated CD4+ T cells sorted from spleen or lymph node cells, taken before intestinal transplant. The CDR3 loop reads CATSRGMTGPRDTEAFF. The CDR3 nucleotides read TGTGCCACCAGCAGAGGGATGACAGGCCCCCGGGACACTGAAGCTTTCTTT.